These 6 T cell receptor beta chains were all obtained from the same sample, sequenced in a study of identical twins. TCRdb independently ran MiXCR on the 5' RACE reads; one entry per CDR3 protein. This table has approximately 690,000 distinct CDR3 sequences, 5.5% to 6.5% appearing once. The specimen was naive T cells sorted from blood. The receptor set was obtained from a man aged 18-30 years in good health.

V is TRBV6-5 and J is TRBJ2-6, with a possible D match to TRBD2 (6 bases). V was trimmed by 4 bases and J by 0 bases, leaving 13 bases between them. From germline, CDR1 is MNHEY and CDR2 SVGAGI. This CDR3 has 17 residues. In DNA form, the CDR3 reads TGTGCCAGCAGTTGGGGAGGAACCTCCTCTGGGGCCAACGTCCTGACTTTC. Translation gives CASSWGGTSSGANVLTF.

The chain recombines TRBV4-1 with TRBJ2-7; 9 bases agree with TRBD2. Trimming removed 2 bases from V and 2 bases from J; junction bases left unmatched: 4. The V gene's germline CDR1 is MGHRA and CDR2 YSYEKL. The CDR3 covers 15 residues. The CDR3: CASSQQAGGTYEQYV. CDR3 bases: TGCGCCAGCAGCCAACAGGCGGGAGGGACCTACGAGCAGTACGTC.

This clonotype was observed at least ten times. The chain is built from TRBV12-3 or TRBV12-4 and TRBJ1-2, with a tentative D call TRBD1 (5 bases). Between the trimmed V and J ends, which lost 1 base and 4 bases, there was a span of 16 bases. The CDR3 has 16 residues. CDR3 in amino acids: CASSLGGTHPPYGYTF. The CDR3 DNA reads as TGTGCCAGCAGTTTAGGGGGGACCCATCCACCCTATGGCTACACCTTC.

This clonotype has more than one count but fewer than ten. The gene calls are TRBV5-6 and TRBJ2-1; 14 nucleotides line up with TRBD2. The CDR3 totals 18 residues. Germline CDR1 and CDR2: SGHDT and YYEEEE. V lost 4 bases to trimming and J lost 7 bases; unmatched junction nucleotides: 13. CDR3 residues: CASSQTSGRAWYRNEQFF. For the CDR3, the DNA is TGTGCCAGCAGCCAGACTAGCGGGAGGGCCTGGTATAGGAATGAGCAGTTCTTC.

The table lists this clonotype with a few counts. The chain employs TRBV7-2 and TRBJ2-7; TRBD2 matches 8 bases. V shed 5 bases and J 5 bases; nucleotides not matched to a gene: 5. This CDR3 is built from 13 residues. Germline V gene lookup returns CDR1 SGHTA and CDR2 FQGNSA. CDR3 loop: CASSISGNHEQYF. CDR3 bases: TGTGCCAGCAGCATTAGCGGGAACCACGAGCAGTACTTC.

This clonotype was recorded at least ten times. This chain joins TRBV5-1 and TRBJ2-1; 13 nucleotides line up with TRBD2. This CDR3 has 18 residues. Looked up from germline, CDR1 is SGHRS and CDR2 is YFSETQ. V lost 1 base, J lost 5 bases, and 9 bases stayed unmatched. This CDR3 reads CASSLMGVGLAGDNEQFF. The CDR3 nucleotides are TGCGCCAGCAGCTTGATGGGGGTCGGACTAGCGGGAGACAATGAGCAGTTCTTC.